This record covers a single TCR beta chain. Libraries were prepared by immunoSEQ multiplex PCR; TCRdb keeps only in-frame clonotypes and omits some of them. The sample lists about 500,000 clones; around 78% were seen once. The data were taken from a study of shared T cell receptors in the human thymus. With 8 bases clipped from V and 0 bases from J, the junction kept 10 bases outside the gene matches. The CDR3 is 16 amino acids. The germline CDR1 and CDR2 sequences are GTSNPN and SVGIG (reference sequence). The same sample was also used in a study of human thymus T cells. This second study notes: Thymic and blood repertoires appeared to display a bias in their usage of V and J genes.

This chain links TRBV30 with TRBJ2-6; TRBD1 matches 7 bases. What was sequenced was thymocytes. The source of this sequence is a boy less than two years old with a congenital heart defect. CDR3 loop: CARGQQIHSGANVLTF. The CDR3 nucleotides are TGTGCCCGGGGACAGCAAATCCACTCTGGGGCCAACGTCCTGACTTTC.